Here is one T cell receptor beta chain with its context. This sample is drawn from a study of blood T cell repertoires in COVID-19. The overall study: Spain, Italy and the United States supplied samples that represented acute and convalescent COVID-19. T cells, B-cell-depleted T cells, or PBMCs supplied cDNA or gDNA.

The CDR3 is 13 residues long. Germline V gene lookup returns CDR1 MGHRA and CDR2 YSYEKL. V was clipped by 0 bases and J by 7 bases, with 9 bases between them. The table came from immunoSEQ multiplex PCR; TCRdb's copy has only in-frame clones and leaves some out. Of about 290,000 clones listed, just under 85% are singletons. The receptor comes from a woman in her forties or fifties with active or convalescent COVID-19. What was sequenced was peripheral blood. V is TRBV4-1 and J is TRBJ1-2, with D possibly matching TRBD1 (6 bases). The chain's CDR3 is CASSQEGTSGYTF. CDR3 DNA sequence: TGCGCCAGCAGCCAAGAAGGGACAAGTGGCTACACCTTC.